This entry is about one T cell receptor (beta chain). Its matching antigen is unknown. Measured with immunoSEQ multiplex PCR; TCRdb has only the in-frame clones, and not every one. The data show about 27,000 clones, 88% seen once. CDR3 length: 14 amino acids. V dropped 3 bases and J dropped 5; count of bases not matched to a gene: 2. The germline V gene encodes CDR1 SGHDT and CDR2 YYEEEE. This sample is drawn from a study of PD-1 blockade in classical Hodgkin lymphoma. Autologous stem cell transplantation was followed by relapse in every patient, and brentuximab vedotin exposure varied. From thawed PBMCs, magnetic negative selection was used to isolate the CD8+ T cells. Study-level results: Those starting nivolumab under 1 year post-ASCT were excluded. Diversity similar to that of newly diagnosed patients was seen at baseline in complete responders. TCR diversity at baseline was reported to be reduced in newly diagnosed patients relative to healthy donors. Nothing has yet pinned down what causes the repertoire differences, possibly disease activity or prior therapy.

The chain links TRBV5-6 to TRBJ2-2, with 9 bases lining up with TRBD1. This TCR came from a human donor with classical Hodgkin lymphoma. Specimen: CD8+ T cells from blood, collected at baseline. The chain's CDR3 is CASSSGTGTGELFF. DNA for the CDR3: TGTGCCAGCAGCTCCGGGACAGGGACCGGGGAGCTGTTTTTT.